These 29 T cell receptor beta chains came from one sample sequenced in a study of blood T cell repertoires in COVID-19. The repertoire was sequenced with immunoSEQ multiplex PCR; TCRdb's copy has only in-frame clones and lacks some. Of some 290,000 clones in the sample, 81% were seen once. Material: peripheral blood. The receptors derive from a woman aged 60-75 years with active or convalescent COVID-19.

This clone appeared a single time. The chain recombines TRBV6-5 with TRBJ1-1; D possibly corresponds to TRBD1 (5 bases). Germline V gene lookup returns CDR1 MNHEY and CDR2 SVGAGI. Trimming stripped 5 bases from V and 7 bases from J, with 8 bases between. The CDR3 totals 11 residues. The CDR3 bases are TGTGCCAGCAGTAGGCAGGGTGAAGCTTTCTTT. Residues: CASSRQGEAFF.

The sample holds a few counts of this clone. The J gene is TRBJ2-1, the V gene TRBV18, with 7 bases lining up with TRBD2. The CDR3 contains 13 residues. Per germline, CDR1 KGHSH and CDR2 LQKENI. After removal of 8 bases from V and 8 bases from J, the junction contained 9 bases not matched to a gene. CDR3 loop: CASGRLAPHEQFF. The CDR3 DNA is TGTGCCAGCGGCCGACTAGCCCCCCATGAGCAGTTCTTC.

This clone has more than one count but fewer than ten. Written as DNA, the CDR3 is TGTGCCAGCAGCCCTCCGGGACTAGCGGGGACTTCCTACGAGCAGTACTTC. Its protein product is CASSPPGLAGTSYEQYF. J is TRBJ2-7 and V is TRBV4-2; 13 positions agree with TRBD2. V lost 4 bases, J lost 1 base, and 7 bases stayed unmatched. From germline, CDR1 is LGHNA and CDR2 YNFKEQ. The CDR3 loop spans 17 amino acids.

This chain joins TRBV5-1 and TRBJ2-1, with D possibly matching TRBD1 (6 bases). The V gene's germline CDR1 is SGHRS and CDR2 YFSETQ. The V end lost 4 bases, the J end lost 8 bases, and 19 bases lay between the germline ends. The CDR3 is 15 amino acids. CDR3 loop: CASSLQGTVGDEQFF. CDR3 coding DNA: TGCGCCAGCAGCCTACAGGGTACCGTAGGTGATGAGCAGTTCTTC.

V is TRBV7-9 and J is TRBJ1-2; D gene unclear. V shed 5 bases and J shed 6 bases, with 10 bases lying between them. CDR3 length equals 12 residues. Germline assignment: CDR1 SEHNR and CDR2 FQNEAQ (reference sequence). The DNA for the CDR3 is TGTGCCAGCAGCCTACAGTGGCATGGCTACACCTTC. As protein: CASSLQWHGYTF.

In this sample, this clone turned up a few times. The gene calls are TRBV7-6 and TRBJ1-4; possibly TRBD1 for D (5 bases). The V end was cut by 1 base, the J end by 4 bases, with 13 bases between. In germline, CDR1 is SGHVS, CDR2 FNYEAQ. There are 16 residues in the CDR3. The CDR3 loop reads CASSLGFGGGNEKLFF. CDR3 DNA: TGTGCCAGCAGCTTAGGGTTCGGGGGAGGTAATGAAAAACTGTTTTTT.

The rearrangement joins TRBV19 to TRBJ2-6; TRBD2 is a possible D gene (6 bases). This CDR3 is built from 15 residues. The V end lost 7 bases, the J end lost 4 bases, and 14 bases lay between the germline ends. Germline-derived CDR1 and CDR2 are LNHDA and SQIVND (reference sequence). In DNA form, the CDR3 reads TGTGCCAGTACCGGGGGTGCGGCCGGGGCCAACGTCCTGACTTTC. This gives the protein CASTGGAAGANVLTF. Filled out from reference TRBV19 and TRBJ2-6, the complete variable domain reads DGGITQSPKYLFRKEGQNVTLSCEQNLNHDAMYWYRQDPGQGLRLIYYSQIVNDFQKGDIAEGYSVSREKKESFPLTVTSAQKNPTAFYLCASTGGAAGANVLTFGAGSRLTVL.

The V and J genes are TRBV7-9 and TRBJ1-1; TRBD1 aligns across 7 bases. With V trimmed by 4 bases and J by 4 bases, 9 bases remained unmatched. CDR3 length: 15 amino acids. The V gene's germline CDR1 is SEHNR and CDR2 FQNEAQ (reference sequence). DNA of the CDR3: TGTGCCAGCAGCTCCTTGACAGGGAAGACCACTGAAGCTTTCTTT. This encodes CASSSLTGKTTEAFF.

This chain joins TRBV29-1 and TRBJ1-1, with D maybe TRBD1 (5 bases). The CDR3 loop spans 16 amino acids. CDR1 is SQVTM and CDR2 is ANQGSEA in the germline V gene. V was shortened by 0 bases and J by 5 bases, with 19 bases between the two germline ends. CDR3 in amino acids: CSVEDYSRAGRTEAFF. The CDR3 coding sequence is TGCAGCGTTGAAGATTATAGCAGGGCCGGTAGAACTGAAGCTTTCTTT.

This clone was picked up one time. The V gene is TRBV6-4, the J gene TRBJ2-1, with D possibly matching TRBD1 (5 bases). In germline, CDR1 is MRHNA, CDR2 SNTAGT. V dropped 6 bases and J dropped 5 bases, with 14 bases sitting between them. CDR3 size: 14 residues. The CDR3 DNA follows: TGTGCCAGCAGCCGGGTCCTGGACAACAATGAGCAGTTCTTC. It encodes CASSRVLDNNEQFF.

V is TRBV27 and J is TRBJ1-1, with TRBD1 matching over 7 bases. Germline V lookup: CDR1 MNHEY, CDR2 SMNVEV (reference sequence). V dropped 1 base and J dropped 8; count of bases not matched to a gene: 4. The CDR3 consists of 13 residues. As DNA, the CDR3 is TGTGCCAGCAGTTTATGGGGGACAGAGGAAGCTTTCTTT. It yields the protein CASSLWGTEEAFF.

This rearrangement joins TRBV11-2 to TRBJ1-2, with TRBD1 as a possible D gene (6 bases). Trimming removed 5 bases from V and 8 bases from J, with 12 bases in between. Germline CDR1 reads SGHAT; CDR2 reads FQNNGV. This CDR3 has 12 amino acids. The CDR3 DNA is TGTGCCAGCAGCCTCAGGGGCCGCGGCTACACCTTC. Protein sequence: CASSLRGRGYTF.

V is TRBV6-5 and J is TRBJ2-1, with 7 positions matching TRBD2. V gave up 6 bases and J gave up 0 bases; unmatched junction bases: 2. The CDR3 consists of 14 residues. Germline V lookup: CDR1 MNHEY, CDR2 SVGAGI. The CDR3 region is CASSGGSSYNEQFF. In nucleotides, the CDR3 is TGTGCCAGCAGCGGGGGGTCCTCCTACAATGAGCAGTTCTTC.

V gene TRBV29-1 combines with J gene TRBJ1-2, with TRBD1 matching over 8 bases. Unmatched junction bases numbered 5, after V lost 1 base and J lost 4 bases. Germline CDR1 is SQVTM and CDR2 is ANQGSEA. This CDR3 is 14 amino acids long. The DNA of the CDR3 is TGCAGCGTTGAAGTTCCGGGACAGGTCTATGGCTACACCTTC. Its protein is CSVEVPGQVYGYTF. The full variable domain, in which reference TRBV29-1 and TRBJ1-2 provide the parts outside the CDR3, is SAVISQKPSRDICQRGTSLTIQCQVDSQVTMMFWYRQQPGQSLTLIATANQGSEATYESGFVIDKFPISRPNLTFSTLTVSNMSPEDSSIYLCSVEVPGQVYGYTFGSGTRLTVV.

The rearrangement links TRBV19 to TRBJ1-4; D gene ambiguous. From germline, CDR1 is LNHDA and CDR2 SQIVND (reference sequence). Deletions cut 6 bases from V and 14 bases from J, with 25 bases between. The CDR3 is 15 residues long. The CDR3 bases are TGTGCCAGTAGGGGCGGCGGGCCTACGGGATTCAGGCTGTTTTTT. Encoded protein: CASRGGGPTGFRLFF.

This clone came up once. This chain links TRBV18 with TRBJ1-2; D gene uncertain. The CDR3 extends over 14 amino acids. Germline lookup yields CDR1 KGHSH and CDR2 LQKENI. Trimming stripped 3 bases from V and 0 bases from J, with 8 bases between. The CDR3 DNA sequence: TGTGCCAGCTCACCGGGCGATTCTAACTATGGCTACACCTTC. It encodes CASSPGDSNYGYTF. Based on the CDR3 plus reference TRBV18 and TRBJ1-2, the full variable domain is NAGVMQNPRHLVRRRGQEARLRCSPMKGHSHVYWYRQLPEEGLKFMVYLQKENIIDESGMPKERFSAEFPKEGPSILRIQQVVRGDSAAYFCASSPGDSNYGYTFGSGTRLTVV.

CDR3 residues: CASSPGQGINEKLFF. CDR3 bases: TGCGCCAGCAGCCCGGGACAGGGGATTAATGAAAAACTGTTTTTT. J is TRBJ1-4 and V is TRBV5-1; 10 bases agree with TRBD1. This CDR3 is 15 amino acids long. The V segment lost 4 bases and the J segment 4 bases; nucleotides outside the gene matches: 4. The germline V gene has CDR1 SGHRS and CDR2 YFSETQ.

This clone has a handful of counts. This chain connects TRBV5-4 to TRBJ2-7; TRBD2 matches 13 bases. CDR3 size: 16 residues. Germline values: CDR1 SGHNT, CDR2 YYREEE (reference sequence). Trimming removed 3 bases from V and 2 bases from J; junction bases left unmatched: 5. CDR3 in amino acids: CASSSLGLAGPYEQYF. The CDR3 DNA reads TGTGCCAGCAGCTCACTGGGACTAGCGGGACCCTACGAGCAGTACTTC.

In regard to this clone: Other nucleotide sequences from this sample produce the same CDR3. The V gene is TRBV24-1, the J gene TRBJ2-3, with 10 bases aligning to TRBD1. The V and J ends lost 7 bases and 1 base, in that order; junction bases with no gene match: 1. The CDR3 has 14 residues. Germline V gene sequence: CDR1 KGHDR, CDR2 SFDVKD. In nucleotides, the CDR3 is TGTGCCACCAGCGGGACAGGGGGCACAGATACGCAGTATTTT. Translated: CATSGTGGTDTQYF.

This clone has a handful of counts. CDR3 bases: TGTGCCAGCAGCGCTAATGGACAGGGCCGCCGGAACACTGAAGCTTTCTTT. Residues: CASSANGQGRRNTEAFF. The chain is built from TRBV9 and TRBJ1-1, with TRBD1 identical over 8 bases. The CDR3 has 17 amino acids. Per germline, CDR1 SGDLS and CDR2 YYNGEE. V lost 3 bases and J lost 1; bases outside the gene matches: 11. Complete variable domain (other parts from reference TRBV9 and TRBJ1-1): DSGVTQTPKHLITATGQRVTLRCSPRSGDLSVYWYQQSLDQGLQFLIQYYNGEERAKGNILERFSAQQFPDLHSELNLSSLELGDSALYFCASSANGQGRRNTEAFFGQGTRLTVV.

The chain links TRBV19 to TRBJ1-1, with D possibly TRBD1 on 6 matching bases. CDR1 and CDR2 (germline): LNHDA, SQIVND (reference sequence). Between the trimmed V and J ends, which lost 4 bases and 0 bases, there was a span of 18 bases. This CDR3 region has 17 residues. CDR3 nucleotide sequence: TGTGCCAGTAGTAGAATAGGACAGTTTCTCATGAACACTGAAGCTTTCTTT. Protein sequence: CASSRIGQFLMNTEAFF.

The chain couples TRBV7-9 to TRBJ1-1, with 12 positions matching TRBD1. With 1 base clipped from V and 2 bases from J, the junction kept 2 bases outside the gene matches. Germline assignment: CDR1 SEHNR and CDR2 FQNEAQ (reference sequence). The CDR3 loop spans 16 amino acids. The CDR3, as DNA: TGTGCCAGCAGCTTAGGGGACAGGGGGCCCAACACTGAAGCTTTCTTT. It encodes CASSLGDRGPNTEAFF.

The rearrangement links TRBV27 to TRBJ1-1; the D gene is possibly TRBD1 (6 bases). Trimming shortened V by 5 bases and J by 8 bases, and 12 bases separated the two germline ends. The V gene's germline CDR1 is MNHEY and CDR2 SMNVEV (reference sequence). The CDR3 totals 12 residues. The chain's CDR3 is CASSGGGDEAFF. The CDR3 bases are TGTGCCAGCAGTGGGGGGGGCGACGAAGCTTTCTTT.

This clone was observed a few times. V and J are TRBV5-1 and TRBJ2-7; 15 nucleotides agree with TRBD2. After removal of 3 bases from V and 0 bases from J, the junction contained 4 bases not matched to a gene. The CDR3 is 17 amino acids. Germline lookup yields CDR1 SGHRS and CDR2 YFSETQ. CDR3 DNA: TGCGCCAGCAGCTCCGGACTAGCGGGGGGGATCTCCTACGAGCAGTACTTC. Protein product: CASSSGLAGGISYEQYF.

This clone has a single count. This chain links TRBV19 with TRBJ1-4; possible D gene TRBD1, 5 bases. The germline gives CDR1 LNHDA, CDR2 SQIVND (reference sequence). The CDR3 covers 15 residues. V lost 3 bases and J 3 bases, leaving 11 bases between the germline ends. The CDR3 here is CASSMRRGANEKLFF. CDR3 DNA: TGTGCCAGTAGTATGAGGAGGGGTGCTAATGAAAAACTGTTTTTT.

This chain's CDR3 is CASREVRGYTF. CDR3 in DNA: TGTGCCAGCAGGGAGGTGAGGGGCTACACCTTC. The chain combines TRBV28 with TRBJ1-2, with unresolved D. V was pared by 6 bases and J by 8 bases, with 10 bases between. The CDR3 sequence is 11 residues long. Germline V gene sequence: CDR1 MDHEN, CDR2 SYDVKM.

The rearrangement links TRBV24-1 to TRBJ2-2; TRBD2 aligns across 7 bases. The CDR3 extends over 13 amino acids. With V trimmed by 3 bases and J by 6 bases, 0 bases remained unmatched. Germline loops: CDR1 KGHDR, CDR2 SFDVKD. CDR3: CATSDRGAGELFF. The CDR3 coding sequence is TGTGCCACCAGTGATCGGGGGGCCGGGGAGCTGTTTTTT.

The chain couples TRBV7-2 to TRBJ2-7; 11 bases are shared with TRBD2. Germline values: CDR1 SGHTA, CDR2 FQGNSA. The V gene end was trimmed by 5 bases and the J gene end by 6 bases; junction bases not matched to a gene: 9. This CDR3 spans 15 amino acids. CDR3 in DNA: TGTGCCAGCAGCGCGACTAGCGGGGCACAGGGCGAGCAGTACTTC. Protein sequence: CASSATSGAQGEQYF. The full variable domain, completed using reference TRBV7-2 and TRBJ2-7, is GAGVSQSPSNKVTEKGKDVELRCDPISGHTALYWYRQSLGQGLEFLIYFQGNSAPDKSGLPSDRFSAERTGGSVSTLTIQRTQQEDSAVYLCASSATSGAQGEQYFGPGTRLTVT.

This clone was picked up a small number of times. This chain joins TRBV20-1 and TRBJ2-1; possibly TRBD2 for D (6 bases). The germline gives CDR1 DFQATT, CDR2 SNEGSKA (reference sequence). V was cut by 6 bases and J by 8 bases, with 11 bases left in between. There are 11 residues in the CDR3. The CDR3 DNA follows: TGCAGTGCCCCGGCGGGGTATGAGCAGTTCTTC. This translates into CSAPAGYEQFF.